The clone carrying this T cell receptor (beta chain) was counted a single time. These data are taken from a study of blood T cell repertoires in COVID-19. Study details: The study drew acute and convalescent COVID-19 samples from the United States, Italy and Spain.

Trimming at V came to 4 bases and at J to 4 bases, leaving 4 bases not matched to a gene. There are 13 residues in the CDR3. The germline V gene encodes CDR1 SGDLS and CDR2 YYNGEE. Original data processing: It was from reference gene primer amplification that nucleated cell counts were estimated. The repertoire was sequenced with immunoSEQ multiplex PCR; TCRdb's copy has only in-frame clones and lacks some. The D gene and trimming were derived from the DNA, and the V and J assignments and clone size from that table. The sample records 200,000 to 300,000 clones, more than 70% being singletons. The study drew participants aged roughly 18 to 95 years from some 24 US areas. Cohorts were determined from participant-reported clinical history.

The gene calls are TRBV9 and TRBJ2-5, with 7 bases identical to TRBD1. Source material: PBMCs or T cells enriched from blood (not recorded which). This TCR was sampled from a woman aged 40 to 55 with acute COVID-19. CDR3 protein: CASSPWTGETQYF. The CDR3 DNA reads TGTGCCAGCAGCCCTTGGACAGGAGAGACCCAGTACTTC.